This is a list of T cell receptor beta chains from one sample in a study of PD-1 blockade in mismatch repair-deficient tumors. Sequenced by immunoSEQ multiplex PCR; TCRdb stores in-frame clones only, minus some. In the table there are 95,000 to 150,000 clones, around 86% of which are singletons. Sequencing used peripheral blood, obtained 44 weeks after starting pembrolizumab. The receptors here all came from an adult with mismatch repair-deficient cancer. Each CDR3 is given with its conserved first and last residue. The order of the fields is clone size, D gene, V gene, J gene, CDR3 protein, CDR3 DNA. A D gene is named only where the DNA matches it firmly. Not every row has a clone size; where given, it reads once, few, many or a size class.

>NA|TRBD1|TRBV5-1|TRBJ2-4
CASSHKPGQGVLAKNIQYF
TGCGCCAGCAGCCATAAACCGGGACAGGGAGTCCTAGCCAAAAACATTCAGTACTTC
>NA|NA|TRBV7-6|TRBJ1-1
CASSSGASMNTEAFF
TGTGCCAGCAGCTCAGGGGCTTCCATGAACACTGAAGCTTTCTTT
>NA|NA|TRBV6-4|TRBJ2-3
CASSDSAVTDTQYF
TGTGCCAGCAGTGACTCGGCGGTCACAGATACGCAGTATTTT
>NA|NA|TRBV5-1|TRBJ2-1
CASLSAGTDNEQFF
TGCGCCAGCCTAAGTGCCGGGACTGACAATGAGCAGTTCTTC
>NA|TRBD1|TRBV15|TRBJ1-2
CATSPRTGYGYTF
TGTGCCACCAGCCCGCGGACAGGCTATGGCTACACCTTC
>NA|TRBD1|TRBV27|TRBJ1-1
CAIKPTGGQTEAFF
TGTGCCATTAAGCCTACAGGGGGCCAGACTGAAGCTTTCTTT
>once|TRBD2|TRBV4-3|TRBJ2-7
CASSLLAGVRHEQYF
TGCGCCAGCAGCCTACTAGCGGGAGTTAGACACGAGCAGTACTTC
>NA|TRBD1|TRBV27|TRBJ1-1
CASSPQGGMNTEAFF
TGTGCCAGCAGTCCACAGGGGGGGATGAACACTGAAGCTTTCTTT
>NA|TRBD2|TRBV4-1|TRBJ2-3
CASTSGKGDTQYF
TGCGCCAGTACTAGCGGGAAGGGGGATACGCAGTATTTT
>NA|NA|TRBV4-2|TRBJ1-5
CASSQDINQPQHF
TGTGCCAGCAGCCAAGATATCAATCAGCCCCAGCATTTT
>NA|NA|TRBV7-9|TRBJ1-1
CASSPPGEAFF
TGTGCCAGCAGCCCCCCAGGTGAAGCTTTCTTT
>NA|NA|TRBV5-1|TRBJ2-1
CASSPASYNEQFF
TGCGCCAGCAGCCCGGCCTCCTACAATGAGCAGTTCTTC
>NA|NA|TRBV7-8|TRBJ2-3
CASSFVLRARTDTQYF
TGTGCCAGCAGCTTCGTTCTTAGGGCCCGAACAGATACGCAGTATTTT
>NA|NA|TRBV5-4|TRBJ2-7
CASSSGSYEQYF
TGTGCCAGCAGCTCAGGGTCCTACGAGCAGTACTTC
>few|NA|TRBV7-2|TRBJ1-2
CASSFNRRIYGYTF
TGTGCCAGCAGCTTCAATCGTAGGATCTATGGCTACACCTTC